These 26 T cell receptor beta chains share one sample of origin, sequenced in a study of CXCR3-negative and CXCR3-positive naive CD8 T cells. cDNA libraries for TRB were generated by 5' RACE incorporating UMI labels. TCRdb reprocessed the 5' RACE reads and stores each CDR3 protein as one record, lacking DNA. This sample's clone table lists around 140,000 distinct CDR3 sequences. Notes on the study in general: CXCR3-expressing naive cells carried TRB CDR3s more hydrophobic than those of CXCR3-negative naive cells.

Their recognized antigens are unknown. Sequences were obtained from naive CXCR3+ CD8+ T cells from blood. The subset: CD45RO-CCR7+CD27+CD95- naive CD8+ T cells expressing CXCR3 (TNR3+). These receptor sequences come from a human donor in good health. Some clones in this sample may be carry-over from other donors' samples.

The gene calls are TRBV6-6 and TRBJ2-5; TCRdb returns TRBD1, unconfirmable since there is no DNA. Germline CDR1 reads MNHNY; CDR2 reads SVGAGI (reference sequence). The CDR3 spans 15 residues. The CDR3 reads CASSYLGTPQETQYF.

The genes are TRBV24-1 and TRBJ2-7; TCRdb indicates TRBD1, and absent DNA this call remains unverified. CDR1 is KGHDR, CDR2 SFDVKD, per germline. The CDR3 length is 13 residues. The CDR3 here is CATSDRREGERYF.

V and J are TRBV7-9 and TRBJ2-1; with no DNA, the TCRdb D assignment of TRBD2 cannot be verified. The CDR3 has 15 amino acids. Germline V lookup: CDR1 SEHNR, CDR2 FQNEAQ (reference sequence). The CDR3 is CASSPFSGRNNEQFF.

The rearrangement links TRBV4-2 to TRBJ2-4; with no DNA, the TCRdb D assignment of TRBD1 cannot be verified. CDR3 size: 16 residues. Looked up from germline, CDR1 is LGHNA and CDR2 is YNFKEQ. CDR3: CASSQGPQGDQNIQYF.

The rearrangement links TRBV27 to TRBJ1-1; TCRdb's D call of TRBD1 is untestable without DNA. CDR3 size: 13 residues. The germline V gene has CDR1 MNHEY and CDR2 SMNVEV (reference sequence). Here the CDR3 reads CASRSRGLAEAFF.

The chain combines TRBV12-3 or TRBV12-4 with TRBJ2-3; the D call of TRBD2 rests on TCRdb alone, since no DNA is present to check it. This CDR3 spans 15 amino acids. The CDR3 region is CASSVAGPSTDTQYF.

The gene calls are TRBV7-9 and TRBJ2-7; TCRdb designates TRBD1, a call that cannot be tested without DNA. Per germline, CDR1 SEHNR and CDR2 FQNEAQ (reference sequence). There are 14 residues in the CDR3. The CDR3 region is CASSSTGETYEQYF.

The CDR3 loop reads CASSPFNGADGNTIYF. The V gene is TRBV7-8, the J gene TRBJ1-3; the TRBD1 assignment by TCRdb is unverifiable without DNA. The CDR3 runs to 16 residues. Germline V CDR1 and CDR2: SGHVS, FQNEAQ.

The chain uses TRBV29-1 and TRBJ2-7; lacking DNA, the TRBD2 call made by TCRdb goes unchecked. Germline assignment: CDR1 SQVTM and CDR2 ANQGSEA. The CDR3 runs 14 residues. The CDR3 sequence: CSVVKASGTYEQYF.

The chain uses TRBV27 and TRBJ2-1. The CDR3 totals 15 residues. Germline V CDR1 and CDR2: MNHEY, SMNVEV (reference sequence). The CDR3 is CASSFWGGPYNEQFF.

The chain couples TRBV21-1 to TRBJ1-1; TCRdb designates TRBD1, a call that cannot be tested without DNA. TRBV21-1 is marked as a pseudogene. This CDR3 region has 16 residues. CDR3 sequence: CASSILQDRVNTEAFF.

This chain joins TRBV28 and TRBJ2-7; TCRdb's D gene call, TRBD1, goes unchecked for lack of DNA. CDR3 length: 13 residues. In germline, CDR1 is MDHEN, CDR2 SYDVKM. CDR3 amino acids: CASSPRGNYEQYF.

CDR3 in amino acids: CSVGGIRDIAYEQYF. The rearrangement uses TRBV29-1 and TRBJ2-7; as DNA is missing, the TRBD1 call by TCRdb cannot be tested. Germline lookup yields CDR1 SQVTM and CDR2 ANQGSEA. This CDR3 contains 15 residues.

The chain employs TRBV4-2 and TRBJ2-3; without DNA, the TCRdb call of TRBD1 cannot be checked. The length of the CDR3 is 18 residues. Germline CDR1 and CDR2: LGHNA and YNFKEQ. CDR3 residues: CASSPNPLTGGGTDTQYF.

V gene TRBV7-9 combines with J gene TRBJ2-1; TCRdb designates TRBD2, a call that cannot be tested without DNA. CDR1 SEHNR and CDR2 FQNEAQ come from the germline V gene (reference sequence). This CDR3 comprises 19 residues. CDR3 residues: CASSSTSGRPFYSYNEQFF.

The chain recombines TRBV14 with TRBJ2-7; with no DNA, the TCRdb D assignment of TRBD2 cannot be verified. Per the germline V gene, CDR1 is SGHDN and CDR2 is FVKESK. The CDR3 runs 16 residues. CDR3: CASSQVGGLATYEPYF. The full variable domain, rest sourced from reference TRBV14 and TRBJ2-7, is EAGVTQFPSHSVIEKGQTVTLRCDPISGHDNLYWYRRVMGKEIKFLLHFVKESKQDESGMPNNRFLAERTGGTYSTLKVQPAELEDSGVYFCASSQVGGLATYEPYFGPGTRLTVT.

This chain links TRBV7-2 with TRBJ2-7; TCRdb's assignment of TRBD1 cannot be checked, as there is no DNA. Germline CDR1 reads SGHTA; CDR2 reads FQGNSA. The CDR3 runs 16 residues. CDR3 in amino acids: CASSSPSGTSYYEQYF.

The genes are TRBV7-9 and TRBJ2-1. There are 13 residues in the CDR3. Looked up from germline, CDR1 is SEHNR and CDR2 is FQNEAQ (reference sequence). The CDR3 is CASSSRLYNEQFF.

J is TRBJ2-3 and V is TRBV10-2; TCRdb's D call, TRBD2, is unchecked because there is no DNA. The CDR3 sequence is 17 residues long. Germline assignment: CDR1 WSHSY and CDR2 SAAADI. The CDR3: CASSDHPGLYSTDTQYF.

This chain links TRBV3-1 with TRBJ2-3; TCRdb selects TRBD1, and the lack of DNA leaves this call unchecked. Germline assignment: CDR1 LGHDT and CDR2 YNNKEL (reference sequence). The CDR3 loop spans 16 amino acids. This CDR3 is CASSPLTYRPTDTQYF.

The chain employs TRBV29-1 and TRBJ2-3; without DNA, the TCRdb call of TRBD1 cannot be checked. The CDR3 is 15 amino acids. Germline lookup yields CDR1 SQVTM and CDR2 ANQGSEA. CDR3 amino acids: CSAPKPGQRTDTQYF.

CDR3 residues: CASSLAFPGKDGYTF. The chain employs TRBV7-9 and TRBJ1-2; TCRdb gives TRBD1 as the D gene, but with no DNA this cannot be confirmed. The CDR3 contains 15 residues. Per germline, CDR1 SEHNR and CDR2 FQNEAQ (reference sequence).

The chain uses TRBV7-9 and TRBJ2-1; TCRdb's D gene call, TRBD1, goes unchecked for lack of DNA. CDR3 length: 13 amino acids. Germline V gene lookup returns CDR1 SEHNR and CDR2 FQNEAQ (reference sequence). This CDR3 is CASSGTESNEQFF.

CDR3 region: CASSLGGDYYTF. This rearrangement joins TRBV7-3 to TRBJ1-2; TCRdb's D call, TRBD1, is unchecked because there is no DNA. This CDR3 is built from 12 residues. The germline CDR1 and CDR2 sequences are SGHTA and FQGTGA.

The chain uses TRBV7-3 and TRBJ2-2. This CDR3 has 14 residues. In germline, CDR1 is SGHTA, CDR2 FQGTGA. The CDR3 loop is CASSSVGTAGELFF. Full variable domain (missing parts from reference TRBV7-3 and TRBJ2-2): GAGVSQTPSNKVTEKGKYVELRCDPISGHTALYWYRQSLGQGPEFLIYFQGTGAADDSGLPNDRFFAVRPEGSVSTLKIQRTERGDSAVYLCASSSVGTAGELFFGEGSRLTVL.

This sequence joins TRBV28 and TRBJ2-1; with no DNA, the TCRdb D assignment of TRBD1 cannot be verified. Germline values: CDR1 MDHEN, CDR2 SYDVKM. The CDR3 is 16 residues long. CDR3 region: CASSLPGTGAYNEQFF.